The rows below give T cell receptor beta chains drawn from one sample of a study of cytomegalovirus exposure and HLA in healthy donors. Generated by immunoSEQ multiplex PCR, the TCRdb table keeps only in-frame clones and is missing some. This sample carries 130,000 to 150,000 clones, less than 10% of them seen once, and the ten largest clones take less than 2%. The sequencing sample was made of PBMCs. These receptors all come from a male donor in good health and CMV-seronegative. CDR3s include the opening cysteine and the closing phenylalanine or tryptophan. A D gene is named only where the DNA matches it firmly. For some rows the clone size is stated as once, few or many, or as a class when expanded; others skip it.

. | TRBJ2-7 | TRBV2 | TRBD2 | CASSEARGRAYEQYF | TGTGCCAGCAGTGAAGCGCGCGGGAGGGCCTACGAGCAGTACTTC
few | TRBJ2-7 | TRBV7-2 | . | CASSSVRLEQYF | TGTGCCAGCAGTTCGGTCCGTTTGGAGCAGTACTTC
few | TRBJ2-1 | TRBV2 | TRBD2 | CARYLQREPYNEQFF | TGTGCCAGATATCTCCAGCGGGAGCCCTACAATGAGCAGTTCTTC
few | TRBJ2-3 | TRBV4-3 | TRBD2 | CASSQDTSGRAGADTQYF | TGCGCCAGCAGCCAAGATACGAGCGGGAGGGCCGGGGCAGATACGCAGTATTTT
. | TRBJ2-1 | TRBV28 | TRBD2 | CASRSSGGANEQFF | TGTGCCAGCAGATCTAGCGGGGGGGCCAATGAGCAGTTCTTC
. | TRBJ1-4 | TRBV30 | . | CAWSRGGEKLFF | TGTGCCTGGTCGAGGGGAGGGGAAAAACTGTTTTTT
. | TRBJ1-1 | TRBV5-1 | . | CASRADGPSNTEAFF | TGCGCCAGCAGAGCGGACGGTCCTTCCAACACTGAAGCTTTCTTT
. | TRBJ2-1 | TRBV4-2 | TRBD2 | CASSQGPSGFSYNEQFF | TGTGCCAGCAGCCAAGGTCCTAGCGGGTTCTCCTACAATGAGCAGTTCTTC
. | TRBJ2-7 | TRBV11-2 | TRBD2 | CASSFQLAGIPYEQYF | TGTGCCAGCAGCTTTCAGTTAGCGGGGATTCCCTACGAGCAGTACTTC
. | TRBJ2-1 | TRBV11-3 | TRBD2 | CASSLETSGYNEQFF | TGTGCCAGCAGCTTAGAAACTAGCGGGTACAATGAGCAGTTCTTC
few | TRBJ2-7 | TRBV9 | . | CASSVSAGIVYEQYF | TGTGCCAGCAGCGTATCAGCAGGCATAGTCTACGAGCAGTACTTC
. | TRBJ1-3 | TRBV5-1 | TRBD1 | CASSRETGSGNTIYF | TGCGCCAGCAGCCGCGAGACAGGGTCCGGAAACACCATATATTTT
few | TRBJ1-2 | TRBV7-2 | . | CASSLGGGLNYGYTF | TGTGCCAGCAGCTTAGGGGGGGGCCTTAACTATGGCTACACCTTC
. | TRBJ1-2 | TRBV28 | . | CASGQIYGYTF | TGTGCCAGCGGGCAGATCTATGGCTACACCTTC
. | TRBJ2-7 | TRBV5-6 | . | CASSPGESYEQYF | TGTGCCAGCAGCCCAGGGGAGTCCTACGAGCAGTACTTC
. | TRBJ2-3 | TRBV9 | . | CASSVSSQVTDTQYF | TGTGCCAGCAGCGTAAGTTCCCAGGTCACAGATACGCAGTATTTT
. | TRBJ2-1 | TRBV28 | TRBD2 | CAHKAGGAYEQFF | TGTGCCCACAAGGCGGGAGGGGCGTATGAGCAGTTCTTC
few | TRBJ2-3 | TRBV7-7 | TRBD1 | CASSTGTASDTQYF | TGTGCTAGCAGCACCGGGACAGCCAGCGATACGCAGTATTTT
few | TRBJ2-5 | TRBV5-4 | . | CASSPLGGAYQETQYF | TGTGCCAGCAGCCCTTTAGGGGGGGCCTACCAAGAGACCCAGTACTTC
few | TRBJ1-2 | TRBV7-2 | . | CASSPTTDRSGGYTF | TGTGCCAGCAGCCCTACCACTGACAGGTCGGGTGGCTACACCTTC
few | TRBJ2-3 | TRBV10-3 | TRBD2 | CAISQTSGSTDTQYF | TGTGCCATCAGTCAGACTAGCGGTAGCACAGATACGCAGTATTTT
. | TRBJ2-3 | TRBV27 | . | CASSLTRLVRTQYF | TGTGCCAGCAGTTTAACCCGACTAGTTCGTACGCAGTATTTT
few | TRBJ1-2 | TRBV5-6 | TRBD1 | CASSRRQGDGYTF | TGTGCCAGCAGCCGCCGACAGGGCGATGGCTACACCTTC
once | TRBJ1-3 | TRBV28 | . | CASSPPGRNTIYF | TGTGCCAGCAGCCCTCCGGGAAGAAACACCATATATTTT
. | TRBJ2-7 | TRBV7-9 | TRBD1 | CASRNLDRERNEQYF | TGTGCCAGCAGAAACCTAGACAGGGAGAGGAACGAGCAGTACTTC
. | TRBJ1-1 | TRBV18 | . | CASSPLESTEAFF | TGTGCCAGCTCACCCCTTGAGAGCACTGAAGCTTTCTTT
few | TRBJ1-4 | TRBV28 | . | CASSSGEGLGEKLFF | TGTGCCAGCAGTTCTGGGGAGGGCCTGGGAGAAAAACTGTTTTTT
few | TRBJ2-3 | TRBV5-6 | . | CASSFEGWTDTQYF | TGTGCCAGCAGCTTTGAGGGCTGGACAGATACGCAGTATTTT
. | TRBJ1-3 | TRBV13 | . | CAGSLGYRAGNTIYF | TGTGCCGGCAGCTTAGGCTACAGAGCTGGAAACACCATATATTTT
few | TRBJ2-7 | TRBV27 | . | CASSSGTGSSYEQYF | TGTGCCAGCAGTTCGGGTACCGGGTCCTCCTACGAGCAGTACTTC
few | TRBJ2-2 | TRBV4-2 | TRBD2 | CASSQTSGRRTGELFF | TGTGCCAGCAGCCAAACTAGCGGGAGAAGGACCGGGGAGCTGTTTTTT
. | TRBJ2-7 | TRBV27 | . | CASSRDGSPYEQYF | TGTGCCAGCAGCCGGGACGGGAGCCCCTACGAGCAGTACTTC